This note documents a single TCR beta chain sequence. No cognate antigen has been identified for it. Per-nucleotide qualities are absent, and no much larger clonotype sits a single base away. Germline trimming: 5 bases from V, 7 bases from J; junction bases outside gene matches: 15. Counted from cysteine to phenylalanine, this CDR3 has 17 amino acids. Only the CDR3 region is kept as DNA, spanning 51 bases read in frame from base 1. The germline V gene sets CDR1 to SGHTA and CDR2 to FQGNSA. This sample was taken from a study of CD8 T cells in ankylosing spondylitis (dated by TCRdb to 2016 to 2017). Study-wide context: The study profiled T cell receptor beta repertoires in healthy donors and ankylosing spondylitis patients to find disease-linked TCR variants. The whole study cohort included roughly 110 healthy donors and around 24 ankylosing spondylitis patients. Peripheral blood samples were taken, and synovial fluid was additionally collected from ankylosing spondylitis patients. Overall study results and their limits: Some of the motif variants had been reported before in the synovial fluid and blood of reactive arthritis patients, a finding that suggests common disease-initiation mechanisms. The disease-linked clones were reported as significantly enriched in matched synovial fluid samples from ankylosing spondylitis patients. The disease-linked clones showed a CD8+ phenotype and occurred at relatively low frequencies in peripheral blood. A TCR beta motif of eight highly homologous amino acid variants appeared characteristic of blood from ankylosing spondylitis patients.

This sample was sequenced with an Illumina HiSeq 2500. TCR beta libraries were prepared by quantitative 5'-RACE with molecular barcodes. In the authors' own workflow: A new computational method, built on a probabilistic model of VDJ rearrangement, was used to identify disease-linked TCR variants. The raw public data were reprocessed by TCRdb itself: fastp quality trimming at Q25, MiXCR clonotype calling, in-frame beta chains only. Under each unique CDR3 protein, matching rows form one entry showing the most common genes and DNA. The V and J calls come from TCRdb's annotation, not from the publication. The sample contains more than 600,000 distinct CDR3 sequences, 15% to 20% of them found a single time. The ten largest make up around a fifth of the sample.

Source material: blood, either unsorted or a sorted T cell fraction (not recorded which). The source is a male donor with ankylosing spondylitis. Recombination connected TRBV7-2 to TRBJ1-5; a stretch of 9 junction bases matches TRBD1. Here is the DNA: TGTGCCAGCAGCCAAACTTCGGGACAGGGCTACGGACAGCCCCAGCATTTT. The encoded protein is CASSQTSGQGYGQPQHF.